This T cell receptor (beta chain) emerged from a study of T cell repertoires in cytomegalovirus infection (dated by TCRdb to the late 2010s). With regard to the full study: Alongside well-studied HLA-B-restricted epitopes, the peptide stimulations were aimed at recently identified HLA-C-restricted CMV epitopes, whose presentation resists viral immunomodulation. Because public TCR beta signatures pointed to carriage of CMV infection together with the matching HLA type, the HLA type of each donor mattered for the analysis.

Trimming removed 6 bases from V and 3 bases from J; the gene matches leave 2 bases unexplained. From cysteine to valine, the CDR3 is 12 amino acids long. This entry keeps only the CDR3 DNA: 36 bases, framed from base 1. What the treatment or condition label conveys for this sample: in vitro stimulation with specific CMV peptide epitopes to enrich CMV-specific T cells. Broader findings and caveats from the paper: Carriers of CMV infection plus the relevant HLA type were discriminated by the cumulative frequency of public TCR beta family members in the study cohort and in an independent approximately 340-donor cohort. The ex vivo response was dominated by HLA-C-restricted CMV-specific TCR beta clonotypes, which also provided the single most frequent clonotype in two of eight donors.

This sample was sequenced with an Illumina HiSeq 1500. TCRdb handled the public reads itself, with Q25 trimming in fastp and clone calling in MiXCR, and kept productive beta chains. All rows with the same CDR3 protein become a single entry with the most common DNA and genes. Across this sample there are around 900,000 distinct CDR3 sequences, with around 30% seen only once. The top ten hold about an eighth of the sample. Remarks on this clonotype: No cognate antigen has been identified for it. Nothing much larger sits one base from this clone, and base qualities are not available.

The clonotype was recovered from a human donor in good health (CMV status not recorded). Some clones in this sample may be carry-over from other donors' samples. This chain joins TRBV12-3 or TRBV12-4 to TRBJ2-7, and 7 junctional nucleotides match TRBD1. The input for sequencing was cultured CD8+ T cells from PBMCs, taken from culture after CMV antigen stimulation. The DNA is TGTGCCAGCAGGGGGACAGACTACGAGCAGTACGTC. This sequence encodes CASRGTDYEQYV.